This T cell receptor (beta chain) was profiled in a study of T cell changes during pregnancy in multiple sclerosis. Only in-frame clones appear in the TCRdb table, and some are missing; sequencing was by immunoSEQ multiplex PCR. Altogether around 47,000 clones are present, 90% to 95% being singletons, with the ten largest covering about 4.7%. CDR3 length equals 17 residues. CDR1 and CDR2 (germline): MDHEN, SYDVKM. V was clipped by 8 bases and J by 5 bases, with 25 bases between them. This clonotype originated in a female donor with multiple sclerosis, enrolled in a pregnancy study. V is TRBV28 and J is TRBJ2-1; D is possibly TRBD2 (6 bases). Sequences were derived from CD8+ T cells from peripheral blood mononuclear cells, sampled in the first trimester of pregnancy. CDR3 DNA: TGTGCCAGCGGATCTCGGGTAGGGGACTTTAAAGACAATGAGCAGTTCTTC. This gives the protein CASGSRVGDFKDNEQFF.